These 32 T cell receptor beta chains originate from one sample sequenced in a study of beta chain features in type 1 diabetes. Study results and caveats: Across all four CD4+ subsets, people with type 1 diabetes showed modestly shorter TCRB CDR3s.

Isolated RNA was reverse transcribed in full, so expressed TCRB transcripts were sequenced. Here immunoSEQ multiplex PCR was the method, and the copy in TCRdb shows in-frame clones only, minus some. The sample includes 250,000 to 300,000 clones, more than 13% of them seen just once. Antigens of these TCRs are unknown. The specimen sequenced was naive CD4+ T cells from blood. Source of these receptors: a man in his thirties or forties with type 1 diabetes.

A few counts support this clone. The chain joins TRBV7-9 to TRBJ2-7; a weak D match, TRBD1 (6 bases). This CDR3 is built from 13 residues. V lost 5 bases and J lost 8, with 16 bases in between. CDR1 and CDR2 (germline): SEHNR, FQNEAQ (reference sequence). The CDR3, as DNA: TGTGCCAGCAGCGTTGGACAGCAAAGCAAGCAGTACTTC. Protein product: CASSVGQQSKQYF. Supplemented by reference TRBV7-9 and TRBJ2-7, the full variable domain reads DTGVSQNPRHKITKRGQNVTFRCDPISEHNRLYWYRQTLGQGPEFLTYFQNEAQLEKSRLLSDRFSAERPKGSFSTLEIQRTEQGDSAMYLCASSVGQQSKQYFGPGTRLTVT.

This clone has just a few counts. The CDR3: CASSTLAGGPQETQYF. The CDR3 bases are TGTGCCAGTAGTACTCTAGCGGGAGGTCCCCAAGAGACCCAGTACTTC. The chain carries TRBV19 and TRBJ2-5; the match to TRBD2 covers 11 bases. With V trimmed by 4 bases and J by 1 base, 5 bases remained unmatched. Germline lookup yields CDR1 LNHDA and CDR2 SQIVND (reference sequence). The CDR3 contains 16 residues.

V usage is TRBV28 and J usage is TRBJ2-5; D possibly corresponds to TRBD2 (5 bases). The germline CDR1 and CDR2 sequences are MDHEN and SYDVKM. Trimming shortened V by 10 bases and J by 6 bases, and 18 bases separated the two germline ends. There are 13 residues in the CDR3. CDR3 protein: CATRLRGSQTQYF. The CDR3 DNA follows: TGTGCCACCAGATTGCGAGGGAGTCAGACCCAGTACTTC.

The chain combines TRBV5-1 with TRBJ1-2; D is uncertain. The CDR3 extends over 14 amino acids. The germline V gene has CDR1 SGHRS and CDR2 YFSETQ. V dropped 1 base and J dropped 2 bases, with 9 bases sitting between them. The chain's CDR3 is CASSLIRGNYGYTF. CDR3 in DNA: TGCGCCAGCAGCTTGATCCGGGGAAACTATGGCTACACCTTC.

This clone was seen more than once but under ten times. This chain joins TRBV7-9 and TRBJ2-7, with TRBD2 as a possible D gene (6 bases). The CDR3 totals 13 residues. Trimming pared 2 bases from V and 3 bases from J, leaving 8 bases between. The germline gives CDR1 SEHNR, CDR2 FQNEAQ (reference sequence). CDR3 protein: CASSLNSGYEQYF. DNA for the CDR3: TGTGCCAGCAGCTTAAATAGCGGCTACGAGCAGTACTTC.

This clone was found a few times. The chain joins TRBV5-6 to TRBJ1-4, with D possibly matching TRBD1 (5 bases). This CDR3 contains 13 residues. Per the germline V gene, CDR1 is SGHDT and CDR2 is YYEEEE. The V end was cut by 3 bases, the J end by 5 bases, with 8 bases between. The CDR3 sequence is CASSSNRNEKLFF. DNA for the CDR3: TGTGCCAGCAGCTCCAACAGGAATGAAAAACTGTTTTTT.

The chain joins TRBV28 to TRBJ1-1, with 9 bases that match TRBD1. The junction had 9 bases not matched to a gene; V was cut back by 11 bases and J by 5 bases. The CDR3 contains 13 residues. Germline V gene lookup returns CDR1 MDHEN and CDR2 SYDVKM. In nucleotides, the CDR3 is TGTGCCGGAAGGGACAGGGCTAGGACTGAAGCTTTCTTT. Residues: CAGRDRARTEAFF.

The rearrangement links TRBV30 to TRBJ1-1; 10 nucleotides line up with TRBD1. J lost 5 bases, V lost 1 base, and 4 bases had no gene match. This CDR3 contains 14 residues. Looked up from germline, CDR1 is GTSNPN and CDR2 is SVGIG (reference sequence). The CDR3 DNA is TGTGCCTGGAGTGCAGACAGGGGGCCTACTGAAGCTTTCTTT. Residues: CAWSADRGPTEAFF.

This clone occurred a few times. The genes are TRBV30 and TRBJ1-5; D unresolved. This CDR3 has 14 residues. V was cut by 2 bases and J by 0 bases, with 8 bases left in between. Per the germline V gene, CDR1 is GTSNPN and CDR2 is SVGIG (reference sequence). DNA of the CDR3: TGTGCCTGGAGTTCACAGCATAGCAATCAGCCCCAGCATTTT. Amino acids: CAWSSQHSNQPQHF.

The gene calls are TRBV28 and TRBJ2-1; the match to TRBD2 covers 9 bases. Germline values: CDR1 MDHEN, CDR2 SYDVKM. The CDR3 totals 15 residues. The V and J ends lost 5 bases and 4 bases, in that order; junction bases with no gene match: 6. CDR3 protein: CASSTIAGAYNEQFF. DNA for the CDR3: TGTGCCAGCAGTACCATAGCGGGAGCGTACAATGAGCAGTTCTTC.

V and J are TRBV28 and TRBJ2-2; the D gene is possibly TRBD2 (7 bases). This CDR3 has 16 amino acids. From germline, CDR1 is MDHEN and CDR2 SYDVKM. The ends were cut back, 5 bases at V and 2 bases at J, with 15 bases in the middle. The chain's CDR3 is CASSGGATTNTGELFF. CDR3 bases: TGTGCCAGCAGTGGGGGGGCCACAACAAACACCGGGGAGCTGTTTTTT. The entire variable domain, with the rest obtained from reference TRBV28 and TRBJ2-2, is as follows: DVKVTQSSRYLVKRTGEKVFLECVQDMDHENMFWYRQDPGLGLRLIYFSYDVKMKEKGDIPEGYSVSREKKERFSLILESASTNQTSMYLCASSGGATTNTGELFFGEGSRLTVL.

This clone was found a few times. The rearrangement joins TRBV7-9 to TRBJ2-5; perhaps TRBD1 as D (6 bases). The germline V and J ends were trimmed by 5 bases and 7 bases, with 17 bases remaining between them. The CDR3 sequence is 14 residues long. CDR1 and CDR2 (germline): SEHNR, FQNEAQ (reference sequence). This CDR3 is CASSPDSQLGTQYF. CDR3 nucleotide sequence: TGTGCCAGCAGCCCGGACAGTCAGCTCGGGACCCAGTACTTC.

Worth noting for this clone: One junction end does not reproduce the germline sequence, and a read error may be involved. The V and J genes are TRBV2 and TRBJ2-4, with TRBD2 as a possible D gene (5 bases). The CDR3 consists of 11 residues. Per germline, CDR1 SNHLY and CDR2 FYNNEI. CDR3 sequence: CASSLDSRRPF. The CDR3 DNA follows: TGTGCCAGCAGTTTGGACTCGCGCCGGCCCTTC.

A few counts support this clone. The chain recombines TRBV9 with TRBJ2-3, with D possibly TRBD2 on 5 matching bases. Trimming shortened V by 4 bases and J by 8 bases, and 11 bases separated the two germline ends. CDR3 size: 12 residues. CDR1 is SGDLS and CDR2 is YYNGEE in the germline V gene. The CDR3 spells CASSLVEGTQYF. The DNA of the CDR3 is TGTGCCAGCAGCTTGGTCGAGGGTACGCAGTATTTT.

The chain's CDR3 is CASSLRNEQFF. CDR3 DNA: TGTGCCAGCAGCTTACGCAATGAGCAGTTCTTC. This rearrangement joins TRBV7-9 to TRBJ2-1; D remains ambiguous. In germline, CDR1 is SEHNR, CDR2 FQNEAQ (reference sequence). The CDR3 sequence is 11 residues long. Trimming stripped 2 bases from V and 6 bases from J, with 2 bases between.

This clone came up a few times. The V and J genes are TRBV20-1 and TRBJ2-7; D ambiguous. V shed 2 bases and J shed 4 bases, with 6 bases lying between them. Germline CDR1 is DFQATT and CDR2 is SNEGSKA (reference sequence). The CDR3 consists of 11 residues. The CDR3 spells CSARLTYEQYF. The CDR3 nucleotides are TGCAGTGCTAGACTGACATACGAGCAGTACTTC.

The V call is TRBV5-1, the J call TRBJ2-1; D unclear. Germline V lookup: CDR1 SGHRS, CDR2 YFSETQ. This CDR3 is built from 14 residues. Trimming removed 0 bases from V and 6 bases from J, with 10 bases in between. Here the CDR3 DNA reads TGCGCCAGCAGCTTGGTAGCTACAAGCAATGAGCAGTTCTTC. It yields the protein CASSLVATSNEQFF.

This rearrangement joins TRBV19 to TRBJ2-1, with D unresolved. Germline V CDR1 and CDR2: LNHDA, SQIVND (reference sequence). V shed 0 bases and J shed 6 bases, with 6 bases lying between them. The CDR3 totals 13 residues. In DNA form, the CDR3 reads TGTGCCAGTAGTATAGATCCGAGCAATGAGCAGTTCTTC. It is translated as CASSIDPSNEQFF.

This clone was counted between two and nine times. This sequence joins TRBV29-1 and TRBJ1-2; a weak D match, TRBD1 (6 bases). Looked up from germline, CDR1 is SQVTM and CDR2 is ANQGSEA. V was clipped by 0 bases and J by 5 bases, with 7 bases between them. The CDR3 has 12 amino acids. The CDR3 region has the DNA TGCAGCGTTGAAGACAGGGGTTATGGCTACACCTTC. The encoded protein is CSVEDRGYGYTF.

The J gene is TRBJ1-2, the V gene TRBV5-1; D unclear. CDR3 length: 14 amino acids. The V gene lost 4 bases and the J gene lost 5 bases, with 15 bases spanning the gap. CDR1 is SGHRS, CDR2 YFSETQ, per germline. DNA of the CDR3: TGCGCCAGCAGCACGACCGGGATACCATATGGCTACACCTTC. Translating it yields CASSTTGIPYGYTF.

The chain is built from TRBV9 and TRBJ2-2; the D gene is possibly TRBD2 (5 bases). The CDR3 consists of 16 residues. The V gene's germline CDR1 is SGDLS and CDR2 YYNGEE. V was clipped by 7 bases and J by 0 bases, with 16 bases between them. The CDR3 nucleotides are TGTGCCAGCTCAGCGGAGACACCCTCGAACACCGGGGAGCTGTTTTTT. This translates into CASSAETPSNTGELFF.

This chain links TRBV7-3 with TRBJ2-5; TRBD1 matches at 7 bases. Losses at the gene ends were 5 bases for V and 5 bases for J; bases not matched to a gene: 11. CDR1 and CDR2 from the germline V gene are SGHTA and FQGTGA. The CDR3 covers 15 residues. In DNA, the CDR3 is TGTGCCAGCAGCACTGGGACAGTGTTCGGCGAGACCCAGTACTTC. The encoded protein is CASSTGTVFGETQYF.

The sample holds a few counts of this clone. The rearrangement links TRBV4-3 to TRBJ2-1; no definite D call. Trimming shortened V by 0 bases and J by 0 bases, and 12 bases separated the two germline ends. Germline V gene lookup returns CDR1 LGHNA and CDR2 YSLEER. This CDR3 comprises 17 residues. The DNA of the CDR3 is TGCGCCAGCAGCCAAGATCTGGCAGCGAGCTCCTACAATGAGCAGTTCTTC. Protein product: CASSQDLAASSYNEQFF.

The J gene is TRBJ1-1, the V gene TRBV7-3; 7 bases are shared with TRBD1. This CDR3 region has 14 residues. The germline V gene has CDR1 SGHTA and CDR2 FQGTGA. With 2 bases clipped from V and 3 bases from J, the junction kept 3 bases outside the gene matches. The CDR3: CASSLQGVDTEAFF. The CDR3 coding sequence is TGTGCCAGCAGCTTACAGGGGGTTGACACTGAAGCTTTCTTT.

This clone has a handful of counts. This chain links TRBV9 with TRBJ2-2; 7 nucleotides match TRBD2. Trimming cost V 5 bases and J 5 bases; bases outside gene matches: 12. CDR3 length: 16 residues. Germline values: CDR1 SGDLS, CDR2 YYNGEE. The CDR3 protein is CASSSLGEGFTGELFF. CDR3 in DNA: TGTGCCAGCAGTTCTCTGGGGGAGGGCTTTACCGGGGAGCTGTTTTTT. Drawing the rest from reference TRBV9 and TRBJ2-2, the complete variable domain is DSGVTQTPKHLITATGQRVTLRCSPRSGDLSVYWYQQSLDQGLQFLIQYYNGEERAKGNILERFSAQQFPDLHSELNLSSLELGDSALYFCASSSLGEGFTGELFFGEGSRLTVL.

The chain uses TRBV9 and TRBJ1-4; D not resolved. From germline, CDR1 is SGDLS and CDR2 YYNGEE. Trimming left V 2 bases short and J 5 bases short, with 13 bases between. The CDR3 consists of 15 residues. The CDR3 protein is CASSVLGSGNEKLFF. The CDR3 region has the DNA TGTGCCAGCAGCGTCCTGGGCTCGGGAAATGAAAAACTGTTTTTT.

V and J are TRBV29-1 and TRBJ2-7; tentative D call: TRBD2 (6 bases). The CDR3 is 12 amino acids. Germline CDR1 reads SQVTM; CDR2 reads ANQGSEA. Trimming pared 4 bases from V and 0 bases from J, leaving 7 bases between. In nucleotides, the CDR3 is TGCAGCGTTGTGGGGGGCTCCTACGAGCAGTACTTC. This gives the protein CSVVGGSYEQYF.

The genes are TRBV9 and TRBJ1-5, with a tentative D call TRBD1 (5 bases). V was pared by 0 bases and J by 7 bases, with 11 bases between. Germline lookup yields CDR1 SGDLS and CDR2 YYNGEE. CDR3 length equals 14 residues. CDR3 region: CASSVEGLGQPQHF. In DNA, the CDR3 is TGTGCCAGCAGCGTAGAGGGGCTAGGACAGCCCCAGCATTTT.

The chain has TRBV29-1 and TRBJ2-3; 14 bases fit TRBD2. CDR1 SQVTM and CDR2 ANQGSEA come from the germline V gene. J lost 1 base, V lost 4 bases, and 1 base had no gene match. CDR3 length equals 15 residues. The CDR3 loop reads CSVAGLAGGTDTQYF. The CDR3 DNA sequence: TGCAGCGTTGCGGGACTAGCGGGAGGCACAGATACGCAGTATTTT.

The chain combines TRBV18 with TRBJ2-2; 8 nucleotides match TRBD2. J gave up 0 bases and V 1 base, and 7 bases lay outside the gene matches. This CDR3 region has 18 residues. The germline CDR1 and CDR2 sequences are KGHSH and LQKENI. The DNA for the CDR3 is TGTGCCAGCTCACCACTTACCGCGGGAGGACCGAACACCGGGGAGCTGTTTTTT. Translating gives CASSPLTAGGPNTGELFF.

This rearrangement joins TRBV5-1 to TRBJ2-1, with D possibly TRBD2 on 6 matching bases. The V gene's germline CDR1 is SGHRS and CDR2 YFSETQ. The V end lost 4 bases, the J end lost 2 bases, and 13 bases lay between the germline ends. This CDR3 has 15 residues. The CDR3 is CASSAGGGAYNEQFF. The CDR3 nucleotides read TGCGCCAGCAGCGCCGGGGGAGGCGCCTACAATGAGCAGTTCTTC.

In DNA form, the CDR3 reads TGTGCCACCCTGTACCTAAACACCGGGGAGCTGTTTTTT. It is translated as CATLYLNTGELFF. The chain links TRBV18 to TRBJ2-2; D remains unclear. The germline V gene has CDR1 KGHSH and CDR2 LQKENI. The CDR3 totals 13 residues. V lost 10 bases, J lost 2 bases, and 11 bases lay in between. Based on the CDR3 plus reference TRBV18 and TRBJ2-2, the full variable domain is NAGVMQNPRHLVRRRGQEARLRCSPMKGHSHVYWYRQLPEEGLKFMVYLQKENIIDESGMPKERFSAEFPKEGPSILRIQQVVRGDSAAYFCATLYLNTGELFFGEGSRLTVL.